This T cell receptor beta chain was profiled in a study of T-cell memory formation after mild COVID-19. About the research overall: TCR clusters were largely donor specific.

Trimming at V came to 0 bases and at J to 3 bases, leaving 3 bases not matched to a gene. This CDR3 is built from 16 residues. CDR1 is LGHNA and CDR2 is YSLEER in the germline V gene. TCRdb reprocessed the 5' RACE reads with MiXCR, giving one entry per CDR3 protein. Among about 430,000 distinct CDR3 sequences listed, approximately 18% were seen once. The specimen was PBMCs or a T cell subset sorted from them (not recorded which). The V call is TRBV4-3, the J call TRBJ2-3, with 10 bases lining up with TRBD2. The TCR was taken from a man in his late teens or twenties who had mild COVID-19 (a few samples of this study predate the infection). Cell type and time point are not known. The CDR3 loop reads CASSQDLSGGTDTQYF. CDR3 bases: TGCGCCAGCAGCCAAGATCTTAGCGGGGGGACAGATACGCAGTATTTT.